This T cell receptor (beta chain) was observed in a study of OX40 agonist ivuxolimab in advanced cancers. Study-level background: Head and neck, renal cell, melanoma or hepatocellular carcinoma were the cancers that dose-escalation patients had. Earlier anti-PD-1, anti-PD-L1 or anti-CTLA-4 therapy was permitted; over 35% had received some. Study results and caveats: Expanded clones were, on average, more numerous in CD8+ T cells than in CD4+. A proportion of nonresponders additionally exhibited low normalized T-cell clonal expansion.

The V end lost 6 bases, the J end lost 2 bases, and 11 bases lay between the germline ends. The CDR3 is made up of 14 amino acids. Germline V lookup: CDR1 SGHRS, CDR2 YFSETQ. With regard to this clone: The antigen remains unidentified.

Repertoires were generated with immunoSEQ multiplex PCR, while TCRdb's copy carries only in-frame clones and drops some. Of over 65,000 clones listed, approximately 84% are singletons. The input for sequencing was CD4+ or CD8+ T cells sorted from blood, taken in a trial of the OX40 agonist ivuxolimab. The chain recombines TRBV5-1 with TRBJ1-4; a weak D match, TRBD1 (6 bases). This receptor was taken from an adult with an advanced solid tumor such as melanoma, head and neck, liver or kidney cancer. The CDR3 is CASNKGGTNEKLFF. Here the CDR3 DNA reads TGCGCCAGCAACAAGGGGGGTACTAATGAAAAACTGTTTTTT.